This TCR beta chain was documented in a study of gammadelta T cells during hepatitis C antiviral therapy (dated by TCRdb to about 2018). With regard to the full study: ALT/AST were above normal in four of ten longitudinal patients; no patient had developed liver cirrhosis. Longitudinal patients gave blood at therapy start, therapy weeks 1 and 4, follow-up week 12, and one year after treatment cessation. Cells from most donors were sorted as CD14-/CD19- gammadelta T cells, whereas cells from one healthy control group were sorted as CD45+/CD3+ gammadelta T cells. Alongside healthy controls, this study profiled peripheral blood gammadelta TCR repertoires in chronic hepatitis C patients before, during and after direct-acting antiviral therapy. During DAA treatment, about 13 additional chronic hepatitis C patients were sampled at just a single time point. Beyond this particular receptor, the publication reports: Patients with liver cirrhosis might show more pronounced TCR repertoire changes during DAA therapy; this was not studied. In complexity and clonal composition, peripheral TRG and TRD repertoires from chronic hepatitis C patients appeared similar to the repertoires of healthy donors. During antiviral therapy and for up to one year after viral clearance, gammadelta TCR repertoires appeared to remain largely stable. Only blood was sampled, so liver TCR repertoires might be more affected by HCV clearance.

The meaning of the sample's time point label: about 1 year after treatment cessation. In light of the paper, this sample's treatment or condition label describes: sofosbuvir plus ledipasvir, interferon-free. Every hepatitis C patient had persistent HCV genotype 1 infection, and no hepatitis C patient had developed liver cirrhosis. Patients were given interferon-free therapy of sofosbuvir plus ledipasvir for 8 weeks, although some single-timepoint patients were treated for 12 weeks. Every patient reached a sustained virological response, with about 65% of the ten being HCV RNA-negative at therapy week 4 and the remaining patients below 20 IU/mL. Peripheral blood mononuclear cells were isolated and were cryopreserved for subsequent analysis. As to this clonotype: Which antigen it targets is not known. Per-base quality was not reported, and no clone a single base away is much larger than it. This beta chain is a stray sequence in a library constructed for gamma chains; its clone size is not meaningful.

TRG and TRD CDR3 amplicons were generated according to previously described methods, with roughly 25-30 PCR cycles applied. mRNA was extracted from the sorted cells using the RNeasy mini kit and was then used for cDNA synthesis. Nextera XT indices were used for sample barcoding, and 96 samples were multiplexed per run. An Illumina MiSeq with 500-cycle paired-end chemistry and an approximately 20% PhiX spike-in was used to sequence the libraries. On the study's bioinformatics: Raw fastq files were processed using ea-utils, and reads were annotated using IMGT/HighV-QUEST. Only productive reads were retained, and each clonotype was defined by CDR3 amino acid sequence. The R vegan package was used to calculate Shannon diversity indices. Morisita-Horn similarity between timepoints was calculated with VDJtools and TcR. TCRdb handled the public reads itself, with Q25 trimming in fastp and clone calling in MiXCR, and kept productive beta chains. All rows with the same CDR3 protein become a single entry with the most common DNA and genes. Clone size and V and J calls follow TCRdb, not the original study. This sample's listing comprises a few distinct CDR3 sequences.

The sample in question was gamma-delta T cells from peripheral blood, obtained at week 48 follow-up after direct-acting antiviral therapy. The receptor was derived from an adult with chronic hepatitis C.

CDR3 reads: CATDVDSGDPPDTQYF. The DNA sequence follows: TGTGCCACCGACGTCGATAGCGGGGACCCCCCAGATACGCAGTATTTT. The chain is assembled from TRBV10-3 and TRBJ2-3; 8 bases in the junction line up with TRBD2. Reading the germline V gene gives CDR1 ENHRY and CDR2 SYGVKD. The CDR3 goes from the cysteine to the phenylalanine over 16 residues. Solely the CDR3 DNA is kept, with 48 bases framed from the first base. Ends trimmed: V by 10 bases, J by 4 bases; bases unmatched to a gene: 16.